These T cell receptor beta chains were read from a single sample in a study of T cells in Graves' hyperthyroidism and ophthalmopathy. TCRdb passed the multiplex PCR reads through MiXCR, listing each CDR3 protein once. This sample yields some 350,000 distinct CDR3 sequences, of which around 15% are seen a single time; approximately 19% belongs to the top ten. The specimen sequenced was blood. The receptors come from a woman aged 60-70 years with Graves' ophthalmopathy. Each CDR3 is given with its conserved first and last residue. A D gene is named only where the DNA matches it firmly. Not every row has a clone size; where given, it reads once, few, many or a size class.

d_call	clone_size	v_call	j_call	cdr3_aa	cdr3_nt
NA	many	TRBV20-1	TRBJ1-5	CSAQPRTPVQPQHF	TGCAGTGCACAACCTCGGACACCGGTTCAGCCCCAGCATTTT
TRBD1	few	TRBV7-9	TRBJ2-6	CASSRQGLSGANVLTF	TGTGCCAGCAGCCGACAGGGCCTCTCTGGGGCCAACGTCCTGACTTTC
NA	many	TRBV5-1	TRBJ2-7	CASSGGQSFYEQYF	TGCGCCAGCAGCGGCGGACAGTCCTTCTACGAGCAGTACTTC
NA	many	TRBV10-2	TRBJ2-7	CASRPTSNPYEQYF	TGCGCCAGCAGGCCGACTAGTAACCCCTACGAGCAGTACTTC
TRBD2	NA	TRBV28	TRBJ2-2	CASSPPGGLASTGELFF	TGTGCCAGCAGTCCCCCGGGGGGACTAGCGAGTACCGGGGAGCTGTTTTTT
NA	many	TRBV7-9	TRBJ2-5	CASSLAHQETQYF	TGTGCCAGCAGCTTAGCCCACCAAGAGACCCAGTACTTC
NA	NA	TRBV6-1	TRBJ2-4	CASSEAQLNIQYF	TGTGCCAGCAGTGAAGCGCAGTTAAACATTCAGTACTTC
NA	many	TRBV7-3	TRBJ2-2	CASSLDSLNTGELFF	TGTGCCAGCAGCTTAGACAGCCTGAACACCGGGGAGCTGTTTTTT
NA	NA	TRBV20-1	TRBJ1-5	CSAMSEGSFFNQPQHF	TGCAGTGCCATGAGCGAGGGGAGCTTCTTCAATCAGCCCCAGCATTTT
TRBD1	NA	TRBV7-9	TRBJ1-2	CASSSGQGEVGGYTF	TGTGCCAGCAGCTCGGGACAGGGGGAAGTAGGTGGCTACACCTTC
TRBD1	many	TRBV6-1	TRBJ1-5	CASSEVQGGAQPQHF	TGTGCCAGCAGTGAAGTCCAGGGGGGGGCTCAGCCCCAGCATTTT
TRBD1	few	TRBV27	TRBJ2-2	CASRTRQGKSGELFF	TGTGCCAGCCGAACACGACAGGGAAAATCCGGGGAGCTGTTTTTT
NA	few	TRBV7-9	TRBJ2-7	CASSSPGQHYEQYF	TGTGCCAGCAGCTCACCGGGACAACACTACGAGCAGTACTTC
TRBD2	many	TRBV7-9	TRBJ2-1	CASSSWTSGYNEQFF	TGTGCCAGCAGCTCGTGGACTAGCGGTTACAATGAGCAGTTCTTC
NA	NA	TRBV29-1	TRBJ2-5	CSVAERRETQYF	TGCAGCGTTGCTGAGCGGCGAGAGACCCAGTACTTC
TRBD2	many	TRBV6-1	TRBJ2-7	CACHGRSNEQYF	TGTGCCTGCCACGGGAGGAGCAACGAGCAGTACTTC
NA	many	TRBV3-1	TRBJ2-3	CASSQGGPNTDTQYF	TGTGCCAGCAGCCAAGGAGGGCCTAACACAGATACGCAGTATTTT
NA	few	TRBV4-1	TRBJ2-7	CASSQDISRHEQYF	TGCGCCAGCAGCCAAGATATATCGAGACACGAGCAGTACTTC
NA	once	TRBV9	TRBJ2-3	CASSVVGQGTDTQYF	TGTGCCAGCAGCGTGGTAGGTCAGGGCACAGATACGCAGTATTTT
NA	many	TRBV6-1	TRBJ1-1	CASSEKEFGVSAFF	TGTGCCAGCAGTGAAAAGGAGTTCGGGGTGTCAGCTTTCTTT
TRBD2	many	TRBV3-1	TRBJ2-7	CASSGETSRAYYEQYF	TGTGCCAGCTCCGGCGAGACTAGCCGGGCTTACTACGAGCAGTACTTC
NA	NA	TRBV18	TRBJ2-2	CASSPSARGANTGELFF	TGTGCCAGCTCACCATCGGCCAGGGGAGCGAACACCGGGGAGCTGTTTTTT
NA	NA	TRBV5-6	TRBJ2-1	CASSFEYLEFF	TGTGCCAGCAGCTTCGAATACCTCGAGTTCTTC
NA	few	TRBV5-8	TRBJ2-5	CASSLRHDEETQYF	TGTGCCAGCAGCTTGAGGCATGATGAAGAGACCCAGTACTTC
NA	few	TRBV5-1	TRBJ2-7	CASSFPPFDEQYF	TGCGCCAGCAGCTTTCCTCCCTTTGACGAGCAGTACTTC
NA	many	TRBV6-1	TRBJ1-5	CASSSGGRGSNQPQHF	TGTGCCAGCAGTTCCGGCGGGAGGGGTAGCAATCAGCCCCAGCATTTT
TRBD1	many	TRBV20-1	TRBJ1-3	CSAEDRALSGNTIYF	TGCAGTGCCGAAGACAGGGCCCTCTCTGGAAACACCATATATTTT
TRBD2	NA	TRBV19	TRBJ2-1	CASSRVSGSGGNEQFF	TGTGCCAGTAGTAGGGTTAGCGGGAGCGGAGGAAATGAGCAGTTCTTC
NA	many	TRBV6-1	TRBJ2-5	CASSALVGSQETQYF	TGTGCCAGCAGTGCGCTGGTTGGGTCCCAAGAGACCCAGTACTTC
TRBD2	few	TRBV6-1	TRBJ2-1	CASILTSGGGNEQFF	TGTGCCAGCATTCTTACTAGCGGGGGTGGGAATGAGCAGTTCTTC
NA	many	TRBV10-3	TRBJ2-7	CAISAGTPTSEQYF	TGTGCCATCAGCGCCGGAACCCCAACCAGCGAGCAGTACTTC
TRBD2	few	TRBV9	TRBJ2-3	CASSVGDSGNTDTQYF	TGTGCCAGCAGCGTAGGTGATAGCGGGAACACAGATACGCAGTATTTT
TRBD1	few	TRBV7-3	TRBJ2-5	CASSATGEQTQYF	TGTGCCAGCAGCGCAACAGGGGAACAGACCCAGTACTTC
NA	many	TRBV18	TRBJ2-7	CASSPGGHYEQYF	TGTGCCAGCTCACCAGGGGGACACTACGAGCAGTACTTC
NA	many	TRBV28	TRBJ2-5	CASSFAVRLGETQYF	TGTGCCAGCAGTTTCGCGGTCAGGTTGGGGGAGACCCAGTACTTC
NA	many	TRBV28	TRBJ2-1	CASTGALLLYNEQFF	TGTGCCAGCACCGGGGCTCTTCTTCTCTACAATGAGCAGTTCTTC
NA	many	TRBV27	TRBJ2-7	CASSSRGSYEQYF	TGTGCCAGCAGTTCCAGGGGCTCCTACGAGCAGTACTTC
NA	many	TRBV12-3/TRBV12-4	TRBJ1-6	CASRPPGGSPLHF	TGTGCCAGCAGACCCCCGGGGGGCTCACCCCTCCACTTT
NA	many	TRBV7-9	TRBJ2-1	CASTGRDYNEQFF	TGTGCCAGCACCGGGAGAGACTACAATGAGCAGTTCTTC
NA	NA	TRBV18	TRBJ2-5	CASSPPGSETQYF	TGTGCCAGCTCACCACCGGGGTCAGAGACCCAGTACTTC